Listed here are 13 T cell receptor beta chains from one sample, sequenced in a study of shared clonotypes between healthy human individuals. This table comes from immunoSEQ multiplex PCR, and its TCRdb copy is limited to in-frame clones, with some not included. The sample shows around 700,000 clones, more than 70% of them seen only once. Sequencing used memory CD4+ T cells sorted from blood. Regarding subset: CD45RA-negative fraction. The receptors were gathered from a young woman in good health.

This clone has a count of ten or more. The sample has other DNA sequences that encode this CDR3 too. The CDR3 loop is CASSLATSGYNEQFF. DNA for the CDR3: TGCGCCAGCAGCTTGGCGACTAGCGGGTACAATGAGCAGTTCTTC. This chain uses TRBV5-1 with TRBJ2-1, with 10 bases aligning to TRBD2. Germline lookup yields CDR1 SGHRS and CDR2 YFSETQ. The CDR3 has 15 residues. J lost 4 bases, V lost 0 bases, and 1 base had no gene match.

With regard to this clone: Other DNA variants within this sample encode the same CDR3. The genes are TRBV7-8 and TRBJ2-7, with TRBD1 matching over 7 bases. Germline lookup yields CDR1 SGHVS and CDR2 FQNEAQ. V lost 4 bases and J lost 1; bases outside the gene matches: 4. The CDR3 consists of 14 residues. The DNA for the CDR3 is TGTGCCAGCAGCTCAAAGACAGGGTCCTACGAGCAGTACTTC. This gives the protein CASSSKTGSYEQYF.

The chain couples TRBV6-1 to TRBJ2-2; tentative D call: TRBD2 (6 bases). Deletions cut 4 bases from V and 4 bases from J, with 13 bases between. The CDR3 runs 15 residues. In germline, CDR1 is MNHNS, CDR2 SASEGT. Here the CDR3 DNA reads TGTGCCAGCAGTGGTCCAGCGGGCGTCACCGGGGAGCTGTTTTTT. Amino acid sequence: CASSGPAGVTGELFF.

This rearrangement joins TRBV28 to TRBJ2-3; D is perhaps TRBD1 or TRBD2 (5 bases each). The CDR3 runs to 17 residues. Trimming removed 5 bases at V and 6 bases at J, with 24 bases between. Looked up from germline, CDR1 is MDHEN and CDR2 is SYDVKM. The CDR3 loop reads CASSLLETGLEEDTQYF. DNA for the CDR3: TGTGCCAGCAGTCTGCTGGAGACGGGGCTAGAAGAGGATACGCAGTATTTT.

The V and J genes are TRBV5-1 and TRBJ1-1; TRBD1 matches at 11 bases. This CDR3 is 13 amino acids long. CDR1 and CDR2 from the germline V gene are SGHRS and YFSETQ. V gave up 3 bases and J gave up 11 bases; unmatched junction bases: 6. The CDR3 nucleotides read TGCGCCAGCAGCTCGGACAGGGGGCGCGGGGCTTTCTTT. This sequence encodes CASSSDRGRGAFF.

With respect to this clone: A much larger clone sits a single nucleotide away, making a read error possible. The sample holds other DNA sequences that translate to the same CDR3. The CDR3 protein is CASSERRETQYF. The CDR3 region has the DNA TGTGCCAGCAGTGAACGTCGAGAGACCCAGTACTTC. V usage is TRBV2 and J usage is TRBJ2-5, with D unclear. The CDR3 extends over 12 amino acids. Trimming took 2 bases from V and 4 from J, leaving 5 bases between them. From germline, CDR1 is SNHLY and CDR2 FYNNEI.

The chain has TRBV27 and TRBJ2-5; the match to TRBD2 covers 11 bases. The germline V gene encodes CDR1 MNHEY and CDR2 SMNVEV (reference sequence). This CDR3 comprises 15 residues. V lost 5 bases to trimming and J lost 7 bases; unmatched junction nucleotides: 9. Written as DNA, the CDR3 is TGTGCCAGCAGTGGGACTAGCGGACCCCTTTGGACCCAGTACTTC. This translates into CASSGTSGPLWTQYF.

This clone appeared a single time. The DNA for the CDR3 is TGTGCCACCTCTTCAGCGCGGGTTGAGCAGTTCTTC. Residues: CATSSARVEQFF. The chain is built from TRBV19 and TRBJ2-1; a weak D match, TRBD2 (5 bases). The CDR3 has 12 residues. Looked up from germline, CDR1 is LNHDA and CDR2 is SQIVND (reference sequence). V was pared by 10 bases and J by 9 bases, with 16 bases between.

This clone was detected a few times. The V gene is TRBV30, the J gene TRBJ2-7; a possible D gene is TRBD2 (6 bases). Germline CDR1 is GTSNPN and CDR2 is SVGIG (reference sequence). V was clipped by 3 bases and J by 3 bases, with 12 bases between them. The CDR3 totals 13 residues. The CDR3 here is CAWREGMGYEQYF. CDR3 coding DNA: TGTGCCTGGAGGGAGGGCATGGGCTACGAGCAGTACTTC.

This clone has a single count. The J gene is TRBJ2-1, the V gene TRBV10-1; D ambiguous. There are 11 residues in the CDR3. Germline values: CDR1 WNHNN, CDR2 SYGVQD (reference sequence). Trimming left V 4 bases short and J 14 bases short, with 12 bases between. CDR3 sequence: CASSGRISEFF. For the CDR3, the DNA is TGCGCCAGCAGTGGCAGGATTTCGGAGTTCTTC.

This clone was counted only a few times. The genes are TRBV7-6 and TRBJ2-1; no clear D gene. Germline CDR1 is SGHVS and CDR2 is FNYEAQ. This CDR3 comprises 15 residues. Trimming took off 0 bases at V and 2 bases at J, with 8 bases between the two ends. The CDR3 region is CASSLASQTYNEQFF. The CDR3 DNA reads as TGTGCCAGCAGCTTAGCCTCCCAGACCTACAATGAGCAGTTCTTC.

The chain recombines TRBV28 with TRBJ2-4, with 10 bases matching TRBD2. Germline V gene lookup returns CDR1 MDHEN and CDR2 SYDVKM. Unmatched junction bases numbered 12, after V lost 2 bases and J lost 8 bases. This CDR3 has 17 amino acids. CDR3 loop: CASSLPLSLAGDDIQYF. The CDR3 region has the DNA TGTGCCAGCAGTTTACCTCTTTCGCTAGCGGGAGATGACATTCAGTACTTC.

This clone has at least ten counts. Distinct nucleotide sequences in the sample also encode this CDR3. This rearrangement joins TRBV7-2 to TRBJ2-1, with D uncertain. Per germline, CDR1 SGHTA and CDR2 FQGNSA. The length of the CDR3 is 14 residues. V lost 6 bases to trimming and J lost 0 bases, with 9 bases between them. The CDR3 loop reads CASSFSSSYNEQFF. CDR3 coding DNA: TGTGCCAGCAGTTTTAGCAGCTCCTACAATGAGCAGTTCTTC.